This TCR beta chain was retrieved from a study of Ad26.COV2.S vaccination and SARS-CoV-2 variants. Assay used: immunoSEQ multiplex PCR; TCRdb lists only in-frame clones, some missing. The sample has about 460,000 clones; approximately 90% are singletons. Indicated treatment: about 20 received Ad26.COV2.S at low or high dose, single or two shots; roughly five received placebo; per-sample allocation not given. Each sample was drawn 63 days after the first injection (of vaccine or placebo). This CDR3 is 12 amino acids long. Deletions cut 10 bases from V and 7 bases from J, with 16 bases between. CDR1 is MDHEN and CDR2 is SYDVKM in the germline V gene.

The clonotype comes from a person aged 18-60 years who received the Ad26.COV2.S COVID-19 vaccine or a placebo. V and J are TRBV28 and TRBJ2-5; D uncertain. This specimen was peripheral blood, taken in a trial of Ad26.COV2.S vaccine versus placebo. The CDR3, as DNA: TGTGCCACCTCCACCGGGCCGCGGACCCAGTACTTC. Protein product: CATSTGPRTQYF.